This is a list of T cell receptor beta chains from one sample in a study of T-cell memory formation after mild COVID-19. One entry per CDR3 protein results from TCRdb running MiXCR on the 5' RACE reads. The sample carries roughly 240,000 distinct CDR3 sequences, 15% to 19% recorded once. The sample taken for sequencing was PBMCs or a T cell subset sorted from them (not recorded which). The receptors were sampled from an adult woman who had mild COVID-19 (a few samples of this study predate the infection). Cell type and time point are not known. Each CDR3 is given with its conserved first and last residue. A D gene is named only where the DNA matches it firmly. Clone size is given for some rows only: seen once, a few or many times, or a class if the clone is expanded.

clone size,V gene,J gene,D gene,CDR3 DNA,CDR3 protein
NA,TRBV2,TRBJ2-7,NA,TGTGCCACCTCCCTAGAGGGGAAGTCCGAGCAGTACTTC,CATSLEGKSEQYF
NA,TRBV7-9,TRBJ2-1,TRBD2,TGTGCCAGCAGCTTAGGGAGCGGGGGGATCAATGAGCAGTTCTTC,CASSLGSGGINEQFF
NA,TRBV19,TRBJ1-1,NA,TGTGCCAGTAAGTGGCAGAACACTGAAGCTTTCTTT,CASKWQNTEAFF
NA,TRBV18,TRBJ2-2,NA,TGTGCCAGCTCACCAGCGGACCGAATCACCGGGGAGCTGTTTTTT,CASSPADRITGELFF
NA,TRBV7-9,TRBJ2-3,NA,TGTGCCAGCAGCTTAAAGCTAGCCCCAGATACGCAGTATTTT,CASSLKLAPDTQYF
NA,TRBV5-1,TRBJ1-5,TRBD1,TGCGCCAGCAGCGCCCAGGGACAGCCTAATCAGCCCCAGCATTTT,CASSAQGQPNQPQHF
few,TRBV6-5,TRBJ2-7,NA,TGTGCCAGCAGAACTACAGGGAGTGAGAAAATCGGGCAGTACTTC,CASRTTGSEKIGQYF
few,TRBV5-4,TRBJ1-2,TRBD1,TGTGCCAGCAGCTTATTCGACAGGGCCCATGGCTACACCTTC,CASSLFDRAHGYTF
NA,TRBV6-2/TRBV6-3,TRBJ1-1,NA,TGTGCCAGCAGTCCCAGGCGGGATAGGGCCACTGAAGCTTTCTTT,CASSPRRDRATEAFF
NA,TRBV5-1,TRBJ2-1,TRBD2,TGCGCCAGCGGACCTGCTAGCGGGAGCGAGGATGAGCAGTTCTTC,CASGPASGSEDEQFF
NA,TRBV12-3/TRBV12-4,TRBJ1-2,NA,TGTGCCATCGTCAGGGGCGGTGACGGCTACACCTTC,CAIVRGGDGYTF
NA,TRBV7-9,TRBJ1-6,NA,TGTGCCAGCAGCTTGTCGTCCGATTCACCCCTCCACTTT,CASSLSSDSPLHF
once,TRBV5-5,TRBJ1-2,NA,TGTGCCAGCAGCCCCCGCGGGCCAAACCTAGGAGGCTACACCTTC,CASSPRGPNLGGYTF
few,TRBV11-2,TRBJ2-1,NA,TGTGCCAGCAGCTTAGCTCGAGGAATGAGGATCGCCTACAATGAGCAGTTCTTC,CASSLARGMRIAYNEQFF
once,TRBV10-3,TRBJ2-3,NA,TGTGCCATGGGGCGGGGCGCAGATACGCAGTATTTT,CAMGRGADTQYF
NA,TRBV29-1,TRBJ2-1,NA,TGCAGCGTAAATACAGGGATGGCCTACAATGAGCAGTTCTTC,CSVNTGMAYNEQFF
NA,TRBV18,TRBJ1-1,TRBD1,TGTGCCAGCTCACTCTTTGTAACAGGGGGCGAGACTGAAGCTTTCTTT,CASSLFVTGGETEAFF
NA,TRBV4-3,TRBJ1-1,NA,TGCGCCAGCAGCCAAGGCAGATTGAACACTGAAGCTTTCTTT,CASSQGRLNTEAFF
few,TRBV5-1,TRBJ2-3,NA,TGCGCCAGCAGCTTGGCCGGACCGAGGGATACGCAGTATTTT,CASSLAGPRDTQYF
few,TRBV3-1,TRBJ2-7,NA,TGTGCCAGCAGCCAAGATCCGGGAGACTACGAGCAGTACTTC,CASSQDPGDYEQYF
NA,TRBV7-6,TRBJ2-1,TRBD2,TGTGCCAGCAGCTTAGGGACTAGCGGGGTCAGCTCCTACAATGAGCAGTTCTTC,CASSLGTSGVSSYNEQFF
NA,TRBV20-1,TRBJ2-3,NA,TGCAGTGCTAGATTCACAGATACGCAGTATTTT,CSARFTDTQYF
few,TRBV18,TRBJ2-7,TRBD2,TGTGCCAGCTCACCGGTTACTAGCGGGGCCTCCTACGAGCAGTACTTC,CASSPVTSGASYEQYF
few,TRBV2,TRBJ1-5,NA,TGTGCCAGCAGTGAGGCTTCGGGGGCCCGCGGTCAGCCCCAGCATTTT,CASSEASGARGQPQHF
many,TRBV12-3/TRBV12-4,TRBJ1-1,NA,TGTGCCAGCAACCCCGGGAAGGGAAACACTGAAGCTTTCTTT,CASNPGKGNTEAFF
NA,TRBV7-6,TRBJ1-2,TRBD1,TGTGCCAGCAGCCCCGCGACAGGGATCTATGGCTACACCTTC,CASSPATGIYGYTF
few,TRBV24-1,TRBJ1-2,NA,TGTGCCACCAGTGACCACGGCCCCGGTGGCTACACCTTC,CATSDHGPGGYTF
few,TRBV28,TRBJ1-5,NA,TGTGCCAGCAGTTTAGAACAGCCCCAGCATTTT,CASSLEQPQHF
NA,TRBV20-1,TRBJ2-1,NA,TGCAGTGCCCCCCCGGGGGGCCTCAATGAGCAGTTCTTC,CSAPPGGLNEQFF
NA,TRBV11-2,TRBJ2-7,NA,TGTGCCAGCAGCTTCGACATCACGGGGGAGCAGTACTTC,CASSFDITGEQYF
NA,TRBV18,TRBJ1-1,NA,TGTGCCAGCTCACCACCGGAAAAGCAGAAGACTGAAGCTTTCTTT,CASSPPEKQKTEAFF
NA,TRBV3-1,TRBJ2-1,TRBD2,TGTGCCAGCAGCATTACCGGGACTAGCAGCAATGAGCAGTTCTTC,CASSITGTSSNEQFF
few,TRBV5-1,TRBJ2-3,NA,TGCGCCAGCAGCTTAGGCAGGGTCCAAACAGATACGCAGTATTTT,CASSLGRVQTDTQYF
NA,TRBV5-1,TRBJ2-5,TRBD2,TGCGCCAGCGCCACGACCGGGGGGGCTTTTCAGACCCAGTACTTC,CASATTGGAFQTQYF
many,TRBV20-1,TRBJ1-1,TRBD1,TGCAGTGCTAGCGGAACAGGGGGCAGCGCTGAAGCTTTCTTT,CSASGTGGSAEAFF
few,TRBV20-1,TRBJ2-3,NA,TGCAGTGCTAGTCAGGCCACAGATACGCAGTATTTT,CSASQATDTQYF